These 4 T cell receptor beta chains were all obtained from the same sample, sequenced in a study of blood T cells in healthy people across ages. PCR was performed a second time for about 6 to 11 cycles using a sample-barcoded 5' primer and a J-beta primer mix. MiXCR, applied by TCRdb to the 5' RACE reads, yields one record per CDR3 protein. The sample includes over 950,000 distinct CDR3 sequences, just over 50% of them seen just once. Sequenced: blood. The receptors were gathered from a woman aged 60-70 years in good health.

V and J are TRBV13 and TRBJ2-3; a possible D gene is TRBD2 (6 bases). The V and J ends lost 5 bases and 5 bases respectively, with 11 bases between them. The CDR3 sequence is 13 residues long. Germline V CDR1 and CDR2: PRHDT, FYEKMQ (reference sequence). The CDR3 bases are TGTGCCAGCAGCGCCTACGGGGGAGATACGCAGTATTTT. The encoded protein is CASSAYGGDTQYF. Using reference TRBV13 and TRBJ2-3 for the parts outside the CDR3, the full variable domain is AAGVIQSPRHLIKEKRETATLKCYPIPRHDTVYWYQQGPGQDPQFLISFYEKMQSDKGSIPDRFSAQQFSDYHSELNMSSLELGDSALYFCASSAYGGDTQYFGPGTRLTVL.

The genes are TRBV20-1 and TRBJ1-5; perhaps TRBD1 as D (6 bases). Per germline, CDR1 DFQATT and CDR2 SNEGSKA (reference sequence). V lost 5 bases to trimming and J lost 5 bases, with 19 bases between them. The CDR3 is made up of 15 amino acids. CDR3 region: CSALRTGPIYQPQHF. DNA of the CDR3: TGCAGTGCTCTAAGAACAGGGCCTATCTATCAGCCCCAGCATTTT.

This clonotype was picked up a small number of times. The CDR3 loop is CASSTTGAGELFF. The CDR3, as DNA: TGTGCCAGCAGCACTACAGGGGCCGGGGAGCTGTTTTTT. The chain recombines TRBV7-3 with TRBJ2-2; 7 positions match TRBD1. Germline CDR1 reads SGHTA; CDR2 reads FQGTGA. V lost 5 bases, J lost 6 bases, and 3 bases stayed unmatched. CDR3 length: 13 amino acids.

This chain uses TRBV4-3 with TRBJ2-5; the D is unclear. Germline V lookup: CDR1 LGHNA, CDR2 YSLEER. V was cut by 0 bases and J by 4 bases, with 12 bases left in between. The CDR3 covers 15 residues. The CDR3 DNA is TGCGCCAGCAGCCAAGATGACCTGGTTGGAGAGACCCAGTACTTC. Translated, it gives CASSQDDLVGETQYF.